The rows below give T cell receptor beta chains drawn from one sample of a study of blood T cell repertoires in COVID-19. Sequencing used immunoSEQ multiplex PCR; TCRdb keeps in-frame clones, though not all of them. This sample carries about 170,000 clones, over 75% of them seen once, and the ten largest clones take approximately 3%. The sample comprised peripheral blood. The receptors come from a man between 65 and 79 years old with acute or convalescent COVID-19. Each CDR3 is given with its conserved first and last residue. A D gene is named only where the DNA matches it firmly. Size is stated for part of the rows, as once, few or many counts, or as a class when the clone is expanded.

d_gene: NA; len: 15; abundance: NA; v_gene: TRBV6-5; j_gene: TRBJ1-3; CDR3nt: TGTGCCAGCAGTTACGGGCTGTACTCTGGAAACACCATATATTTT; CDR3aa: CASSYGLYSGNTIYF
d_gene: NA; len: 14; abundance: once; v_gene: TRBV11-2; j_gene: TRBJ2-7; CDR3nt: TGTGCCAGCAGCTCCGAACGGAGCTCCTACGAGCAGTACTTC; CDR3aa: CASSSERSSYEQYF
d_gene: TRBD1; len: 15; abundance: few; v_gene: TRBV27; j_gene: TRBJ1-6; CDR3nt: TGTGCCAGCAGTTCCGGACAGGGTGGAAATTCACCCCTCCACTTT; CDR3aa: CASSSGQGGNSPLHF
d_gene: TRBD1; len: 16; abundance: NA; v_gene: TRBV4-2; j_gene: TRBJ1-2; CDR3nt: TGTGCCAGCAGCCAAGACCCCGGGACAGGGGTACATGGCTACACCTTC; CDR3aa: CASSQDPGTGVHGYTF
d_gene: NA; len: 15; abundance: NA; v_gene: TRBV6-5; j_gene: TRBJ1-1; CDR3nt: TGTGCCAGCAGAATAGGGGCTGGCGGGAACACTGAAGCTTTCTTT; CDR3aa: CASRIGAGGNTEAFF
d_gene: TRBD1; len: 13; abundance: NA; v_gene: TRBV6-2/TRBV6-3; j_gene: TRBJ1-2; CDR3nt: TGTGCCAGCAGTACGACAGGGCGTCAGGGCTACACCTTC; CDR3aa: CASSTTGRQGYTF
d_gene: TRBD1; len: 14; abundance: NA; v_gene: TRBV28; j_gene: TRBJ1-5; CDR3nt: TGTGCCAGCAGCTCGGGACAGGGGAATCAGCCCCAGCATTTT; CDR3aa: CASSSGQGNQPQHF
d_gene: NA; len: 15; abundance: NA; v_gene: TRBV5-5; j_gene: TRBJ2-7; CDR3nt: TGTGCCAGCAGCTTGGTCGGGGGAACCTACGGGGAGCAGTACTTC; CDR3aa: CASSLVGGTYGEQYF
d_gene: NA; len: 14; abundance: NA; v_gene: TRBV6-5; j_gene: TRBJ1-1; CDR3nt: TGTGCCAGCATTACAAAGGGGGGGAACTCTGAAGCTTTCTTT; CDR3aa: CASITKGGNSEAFF
d_gene: TRBD1; len: 17; abundance: NA; v_gene: TRBV11-2; j_gene: TRBJ1-5; CDR3nt: TGTGCCAGCAGCGCACAGACAGGGGCTAATAGCAATCAGCCCCAGCATTTT; CDR3aa: CASSAQTGANSNQPQHF
d_gene: TRBD1; len: 14; abundance: NA; v_gene: TRBV5-1; j_gene: TRBJ1-4; CDR3nt: TGCGCCAGCAGCGAGAGGACAGGGGGCTCGGGACTGTTTTTT; CDR3aa: CASSERTGGSGLFF
d_gene: NA; len: 14; abundance: NA; v_gene: TRBV28; j_gene: TRBJ2-7; CDR3nt: TGTGCCAGCAGTTTGTTGGCTCCCTCCTACGAGCAGTACTTC; CDR3aa: CASSLLAPSYEQYF
d_gene: TRBD1; len: 13; abundance: NA; v_gene: TRBV24-1; j_gene: TRBJ2-7; CDR3nt: TGTGCCACCAGTGAAAATGACAGGGAAGAGCAGTACTTC; CDR3aa: CATSENDREEQYF
d_gene: TRBD1; len: 15; abundance: once; v_gene: TRBV28; j_gene: TRBJ1-2; CDR3nt: TGTGCCAGCAGTCCCCCGGGTCAGGGGGCTTATGGCTACACCTTC; CDR3aa: CASSPPGQGAYGYTF
d_gene: TRBD1; len: 15; abundance: NA; v_gene: TRBV2; j_gene: TRBJ1-6; CDR3nt: TGTGCCAGCAGTGGACAGGGGCAAGGGAATTCACCCCTCCACTTT; CDR3aa: CASSGQGQGNSPLHF